This T cell receptor (beta chain) comes out of a study of cytomegalovirus exposure and HLA in healthy donors. Points from the study as a whole: Some TCR beta chains (164 of them) were listed as cytomegalovirus-associated. Clonal expansion was found to be greater in HLA-associated TCR beta chains than in equally common others in a later analysis. CMV serostatus stood as the only immune exposure information on hand.

With 60 Vbeta and 13 Jbeta primers, the PCR was carried out. Sequencing used immunoSEQ multiplex PCR; TCRdb keeps in-frame clones, though not all of them. Of 130,000 or so clones in the sample, roughly four fifths were seen once. For this clone: No antigen is known for it. Mismatch with germline at one junction end may stem from a read error.

CDR1 is SGHTS and CDR2 is YDEGEE in the germline V gene. The CDR3 consists of 17 residues. The specimen was PBMCs. The chain carries TRBV5-8 and TRBJ2-3, with D perhaps TRBD1 (6 bases). The receptor's source is a female donor in good health and CMV-seronegative. CDR3 bases: TGTGCCAGCAGCTTGGCCGCTTCCAGGGGAACCACACATACGCAGTATTTT. Protein product: CASSLAASRGTTHTQYF.